This TCR beta chain is drawn from a study of T-cell reconstitution after alpha-beta-depleted transplantation in children. The CDR3 spans 14 residues. Germline trimming cut 0 bases from V and 14 bases from J; bases unmatched to any gene: 10. Germline V gives CDR1 SGHRS, CDR2 YFSETQ. The TCRbeta library was prepared with unique molecular identifiers. Via MiXCR, TCRdb re-called the PCR reads, giving one row per CDR3 protein. The sample holds around 400,000 distinct CDR3 sequences, approximately 11% seen once. The chain combines TRBV5-1 with TRBJ1-4; TRBD1 aligns across 7 bases. The TCR comes from a human donor who donated a stem cell graft to a child with acute myeloid leukemia. Sequenced material: PBMCs from the stem cell graft donor, taken from the stem cell graft. CDR3 amino acids: CASSLETGNIGLFF. The CDR3 DNA follows: TGCGCCAGCAGCTTGGAGACAGGGAATATTGGGCTGTTTTTT.